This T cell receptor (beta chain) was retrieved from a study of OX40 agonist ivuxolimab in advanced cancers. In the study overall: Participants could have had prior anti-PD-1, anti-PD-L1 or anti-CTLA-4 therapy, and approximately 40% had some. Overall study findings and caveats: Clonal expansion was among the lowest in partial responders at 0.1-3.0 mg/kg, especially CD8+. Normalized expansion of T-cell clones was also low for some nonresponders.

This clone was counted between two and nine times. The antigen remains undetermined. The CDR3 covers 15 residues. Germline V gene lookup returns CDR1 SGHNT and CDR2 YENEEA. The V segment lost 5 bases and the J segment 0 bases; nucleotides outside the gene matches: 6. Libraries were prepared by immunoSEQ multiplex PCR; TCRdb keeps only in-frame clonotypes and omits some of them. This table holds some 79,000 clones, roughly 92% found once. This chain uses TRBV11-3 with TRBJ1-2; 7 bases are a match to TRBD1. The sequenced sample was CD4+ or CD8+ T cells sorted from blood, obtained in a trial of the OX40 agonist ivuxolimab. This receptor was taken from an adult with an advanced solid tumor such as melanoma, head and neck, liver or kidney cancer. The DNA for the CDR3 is TGTGCCAGCAGCGGGGACAGCAGAACTAACTATGGCTACACCTTC. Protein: CASSGDSRTNYGYTF.